This T cell receptor (beta chain) was captured by sequencing in a study of metastatic and nonmetastatic thyroid tumors. Study background: The comparison covered peripheral blood and tumor or nodule tissue in malignant and benign thyroid patients.

By share, this clone ranks as medium-sized (0.01 to 0.1%). As yet, its antigen is unknown. Study conclusions and caveats: It was reported that TCR beta diversity was significantly higher in malignant thyroid tumors than benign nodules, in blood and tumor.

Every patient underwent thyroid surgery untreated. As handled by the study authors: The study's classifier, a distant-metastasis tool for papillary thyroid cancer, was built using CDR3 differences across clinicopathological groups. Using MiXCR, TCRdb reanalyzed the PCR reads. The V and J calls come from TCRdb's annotation, not from the publication. The data contain about 17,000 clones, under 30% of them singletons. The CDR3 consists of 13 residues. V was clipped by 5 bases and J by 6 bases, with 13 bases between them. Germline V gene data show CDR1 as SGHAT and CDR2 as FQNNGV. The sample taken for sequencing was tumor tissue. The genes are TRBV11-2 and TRBJ1-1; D is uncertain. This clonotype originated in a male donor with papillary thyroid cancer or a benign thyroid nodule (not recorded which). Some clones in this sample may be carry-over from other donors' samples. The CDR3 DNA reads as TGTGCCAGCAGCCCGGGCCCTCGGGCTGAAGCTTTCTTT. This translates into CASSPGPRAEAFF.